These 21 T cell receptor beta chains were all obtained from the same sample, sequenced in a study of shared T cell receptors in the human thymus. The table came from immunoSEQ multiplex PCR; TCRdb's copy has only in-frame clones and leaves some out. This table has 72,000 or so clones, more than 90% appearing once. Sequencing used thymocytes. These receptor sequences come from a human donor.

In nucleotides, the CDR3 is TGTGCCAGCAGCTTTTCTATTTTTTATGCGGGGGGGCACTACGAGCAGTACTTC. It translates to CASSFSIFYAGGHYEQYF. V gene TRBV5-5 combines with J gene TRBJ2-7; 9 bases map to TRBD2. Germline trimming cut 2 bases from V and 3 bases from J; bases unmatched to any gene: 15. This CDR3 is 18 amino acids long. Germline lookup yields CDR1 SGHKS and CDR2 YYEKEE (reference sequence).

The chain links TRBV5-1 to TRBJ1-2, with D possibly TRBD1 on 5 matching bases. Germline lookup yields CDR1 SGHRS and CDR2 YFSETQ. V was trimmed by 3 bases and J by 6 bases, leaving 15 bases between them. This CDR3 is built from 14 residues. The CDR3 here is CASSWDQGKDGYTF. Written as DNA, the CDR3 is TGCGCCAGCAGCTGGGACCAGGGTAAGGATGGCTACACCTTC.

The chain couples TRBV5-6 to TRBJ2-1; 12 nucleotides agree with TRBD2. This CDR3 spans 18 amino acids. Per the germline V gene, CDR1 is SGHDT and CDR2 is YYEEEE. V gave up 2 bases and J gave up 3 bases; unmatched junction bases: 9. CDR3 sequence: CASSFPSGGAANYNEQFF. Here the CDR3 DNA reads TGTGCCAGCAGCTTTCCTAGCGGGGGGGCAGCGAACTACAATGAGCAGTTCTTC.

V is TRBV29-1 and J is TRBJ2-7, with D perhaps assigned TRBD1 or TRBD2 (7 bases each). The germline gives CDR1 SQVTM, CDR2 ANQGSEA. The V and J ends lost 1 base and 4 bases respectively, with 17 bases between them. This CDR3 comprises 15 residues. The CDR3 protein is CSVEGSSGGEYEQYF. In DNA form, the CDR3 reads TGCAGCGTTGAAGGATCCTCAGGGGGGGAGTACGAGCAGTACTTC.

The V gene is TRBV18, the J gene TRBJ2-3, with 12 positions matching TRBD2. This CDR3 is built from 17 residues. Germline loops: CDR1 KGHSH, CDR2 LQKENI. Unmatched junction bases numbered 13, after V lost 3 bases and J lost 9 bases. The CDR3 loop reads CASSPTSGGPAQGTQYF. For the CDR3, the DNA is TGTGCCAGCTCACCCACTAGCGGGGGGCCTGCACAAGGCACGCAGTATTTT.

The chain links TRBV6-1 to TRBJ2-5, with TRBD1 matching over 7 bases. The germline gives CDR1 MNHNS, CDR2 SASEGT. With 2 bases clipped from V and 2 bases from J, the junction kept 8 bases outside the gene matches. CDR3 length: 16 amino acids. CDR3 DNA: TGTGCCAGCAGTGAAAATAGGGGGCGGACACAAGAGACCCAGTACTTC. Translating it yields CASSENRGRTQETQYF.

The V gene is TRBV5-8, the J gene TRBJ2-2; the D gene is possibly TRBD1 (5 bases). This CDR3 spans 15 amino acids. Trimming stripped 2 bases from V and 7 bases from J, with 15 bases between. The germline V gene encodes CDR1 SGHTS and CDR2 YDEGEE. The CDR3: CASSFVGAVFGELFF. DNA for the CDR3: TGTGCCAGCAGCTTCGTAGGGGCGGTTTTCGGGGAGCTGTTTTTT.

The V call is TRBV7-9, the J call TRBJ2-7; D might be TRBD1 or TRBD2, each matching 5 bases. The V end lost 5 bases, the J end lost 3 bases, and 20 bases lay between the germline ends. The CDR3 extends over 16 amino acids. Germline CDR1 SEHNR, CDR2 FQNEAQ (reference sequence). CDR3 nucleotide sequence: TGTGCCAGCAGCACTCGTGAGAGGGACCCGTACTACGAGCAGTACTTC. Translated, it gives CASSTRERDPYYEQYF.

CDR3 DNA: TGCAGTGCTAGAGGGACATCTGAGCAGTTCTTC. Encoded protein: CSARGTSEQFF. The rearrangement uses TRBV20-1 and TRBJ2-1; a weak D match, TRBD1 (5 bases). The germline V and J ends were trimmed by 1 base and 9 bases, with 7 bases remaining between them. The CDR3 consists of 11 residues. Germline CDR1 and CDR2: DFQATT and SNEGSKA (reference sequence).

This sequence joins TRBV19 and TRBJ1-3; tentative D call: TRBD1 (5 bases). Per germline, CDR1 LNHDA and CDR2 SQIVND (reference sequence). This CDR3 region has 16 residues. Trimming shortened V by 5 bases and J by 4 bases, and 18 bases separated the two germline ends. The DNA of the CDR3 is TGTGCCAGTAGTCAAGGACACAGGACTGGGGGAAACACCATATATTTT. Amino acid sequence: CASSQGHRTGGNTIYF. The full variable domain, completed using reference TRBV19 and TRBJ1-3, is DGGITQSPKYLFRKEGQNVTLSCEQNLNHDAMYWYRQDPGQGLRLIYYSQIVNDFQKGDIAEGYSVSREKKESFPLTVTSAQKNPTAFYLCASSQGHRTGGNTIYFGEGSWLTVV.

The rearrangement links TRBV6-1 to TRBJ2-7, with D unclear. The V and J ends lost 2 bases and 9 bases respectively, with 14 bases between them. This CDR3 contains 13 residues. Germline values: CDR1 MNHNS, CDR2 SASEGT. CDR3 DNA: TGTGCCAGCAGTGAATTGCCGTTCGGCTGGCAGTACTTC. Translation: CASSELPFGWQYF.

CDR3 region: CASSQASGGESEQYF. The CDR3 nucleotides read TGTGCCAGCAGCCAAGCTAGCGGGGGGGAAAGCGAGCAGTACTTC. The J gene is TRBJ2-7, the V gene TRBV14; 12 bases are a match to TRBD2. With 1 base clipped from V and 6 bases from J, the junction kept 4 bases outside the gene matches. Germline V gene lookup returns CDR1 SGHDN and CDR2 FVKESK. The CDR3 runs to 15 residues.

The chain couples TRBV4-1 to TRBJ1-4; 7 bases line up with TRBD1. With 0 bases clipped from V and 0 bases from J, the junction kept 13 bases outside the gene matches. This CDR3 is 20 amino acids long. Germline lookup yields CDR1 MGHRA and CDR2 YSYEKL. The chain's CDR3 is CASSQETGRLRVATNEKLFF. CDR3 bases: TGCGCCAGCAGCCAAGAGACAGGGCGCCTGAGAGTCGCAACTAATGAAAAACTGTTTTTT.

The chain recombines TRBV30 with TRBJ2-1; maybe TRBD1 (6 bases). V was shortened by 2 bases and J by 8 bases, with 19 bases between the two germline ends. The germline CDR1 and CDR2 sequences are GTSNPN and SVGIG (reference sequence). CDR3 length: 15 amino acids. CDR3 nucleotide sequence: TGTGCCTGGAGTCCATGGGGGCGGGTTATGGATGAGCAGTTCTTC. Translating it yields CAWSPWGRVMDEQFF.

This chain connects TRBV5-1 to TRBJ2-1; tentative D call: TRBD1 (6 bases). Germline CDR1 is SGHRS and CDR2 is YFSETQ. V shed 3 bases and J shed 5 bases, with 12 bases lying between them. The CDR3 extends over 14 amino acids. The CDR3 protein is CASSSGQKNNEQFF. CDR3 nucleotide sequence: TGCGCCAGCAGCTCCGGACAGAAGAACAATGAGCAGTTCTTC.

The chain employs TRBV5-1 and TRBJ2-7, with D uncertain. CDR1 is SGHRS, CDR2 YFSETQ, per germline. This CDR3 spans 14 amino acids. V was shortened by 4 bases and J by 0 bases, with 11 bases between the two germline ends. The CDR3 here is CASSPPMSSYEQYF. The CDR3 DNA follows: TGCGCCAGCAGCCCTCCAATGAGCTCCTACGAGCAGTACTTC.

The chain's CDR3 is CSGDSLNTGELFF. The CDR3 DNA sequence: TGCAGCGGGGACAGTCTGAACACCGGGGAGCTGTTTTTT. V and J are TRBV29-1 and TRBJ2-2; 7 positions match TRBD1. Germline V gene data show CDR1 as SQVTM and CDR2 as ANQGSEA. Trimming took 7 bases from V and 1 from J; bases not matched to a gene: 3. The CDR3 contains 13 residues.

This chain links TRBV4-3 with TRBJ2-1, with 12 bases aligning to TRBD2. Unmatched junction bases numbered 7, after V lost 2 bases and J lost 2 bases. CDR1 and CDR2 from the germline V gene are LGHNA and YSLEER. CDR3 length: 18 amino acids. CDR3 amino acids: CASSQTSGGHKTYNEQFF. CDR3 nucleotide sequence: TGCGCCAGCAGCCAAACTAGCGGGGGGCATAAGACCTACAATGAGCAGTTCTTC.

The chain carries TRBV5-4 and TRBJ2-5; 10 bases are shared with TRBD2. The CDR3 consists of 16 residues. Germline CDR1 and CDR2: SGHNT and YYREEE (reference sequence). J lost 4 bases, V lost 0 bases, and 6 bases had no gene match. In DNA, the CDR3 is TGTGCCAGCAGCTTGGCAGCTAGCGGGGGCCCAGAGACCCAGTACTTC. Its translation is CASSLAASGGPETQYF. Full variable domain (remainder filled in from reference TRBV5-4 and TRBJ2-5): ETGVTQSPTHLIKTRGQQVTLRCSSQSGHNTVSWYQQALGQGPQFIFQYYREEENGRGNFPPRFSGLQFPNYSSELNVNALELDDSALYLCASSLAASGGPETQYFGPGTRLLVL.

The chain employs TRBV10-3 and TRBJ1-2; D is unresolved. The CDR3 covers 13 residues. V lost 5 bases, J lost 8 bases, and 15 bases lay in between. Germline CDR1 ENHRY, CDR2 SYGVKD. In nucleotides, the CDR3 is TGTGCCATCAGTACCGGGCGGGGAGGGGGCTACACCTTC. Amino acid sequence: CAISTGRGGGYTF.

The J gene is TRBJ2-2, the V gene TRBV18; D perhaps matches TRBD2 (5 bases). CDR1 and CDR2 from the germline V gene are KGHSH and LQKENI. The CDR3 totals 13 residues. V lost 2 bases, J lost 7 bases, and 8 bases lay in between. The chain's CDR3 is CASSPNGNGELFF. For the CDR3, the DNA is TGTGCCAGCTCACCAAACGGGAACGGGGAGCTGTTTTTT.